The next 17 T cell receptor beta chains were all read from a single sample in a study of T cell repertoires in ileal Crohn's disease. Data came from immunoSEQ multiplex PCR; TCRdb stores just in-frame clones and leaves some out. This table holds some 60,000 clones, roughly nine tenths found once. Stated time point: neoterminal ileum biopsy at postoperative endoscopy, about 6 months after surgery. Material: ileal tissue. The receptors shown here come from an adult with Crohn's disease.

The chain couples TRBV7-2 to TRBJ2-1; 7 bases map to TRBD2. V lost 5 bases, J lost 9 bases, and 4 bases stayed unmatched. This CDR3 is 12 amino acids long. Germline V gives CDR1 SGHTA, CDR2 FQGNSA. CDR3 bases: TGTGCCAGCAGCCAACTAGCGTTTGAGCAGTTCTTC. Translating it yields CASSQLAFEQFF.

This clone showed up just once. The chain employs TRBV5-4 and TRBJ2-6, with D tentatively TRBD1 (5 bases). Germline values: CDR1 SGHNT, CDR2 YYREEE (reference sequence). The CDR3 length is 16 residues. The ends were cut back, 0 bases at V and 1 base at J, with 8 bases in the middle. The CDR3 DNA reads TGTGCCAGCAGCTTGGTAGGGGTATCTGGGGCCAACGTCCTGACTTTC. Its protein is CASSLVGVSGANVLTF.

The chain couples TRBV7-2 to TRBJ1-1; D may be TRBD1 (5 bases). The germline V gene has CDR1 SGHTA and CDR2 FQGNSA. This CDR3 is 15 amino acids long. With 0 bases removed from V and 2 bases from J, the gap between germline ends came to 10 bases. CDR3 residues: CASSLAGGINTEAFF. The CDR3 region has the DNA TGTGCCAGCAGCTTAGCCGGGGGAATAAACACTGAAGCTTTCTTT.

Worth noting for this clone: A much larger clone lies one base from this, so it may be a read error. Other nucleotide sequences in the sample specify the same CDR3. The rearrangement links TRBV28 to TRBJ1-3; D unresolved. The CDR3 runs to 10 residues. CDR1 and CDR2 (germline): MDHEN, SYDVKM. Trimming pared 7 bases from V and 6 bases from J, leaving 4 bases between. The CDR3 nucleotides read TGTGCCAGCATAAAAAACACCATATATTTT. Its translation is CASIKNTIYF.

The V call is TRBV11-3, the J call TRBJ1-1, with a tentative D call TRBD1 (6 bases). V was pared by 4 bases and J by 3 bases, with 15 bases between. Germline CDR1 reads SGHNT; CDR2 reads YENEEA. This CDR3 comprises 15 residues. The CDR3 DNA reads as TGTGCCAGCAGCTACGACTCCCAGGGGTACACTGAAGCTTTCTTT. It yields the protein CASSYDSQGYTEAFF.

This chain links TRBV5-6 with TRBJ2-2; 12 nucleotides align to TRBD2. The CDR3 has 17 residues. Trimming at V came to 2 bases and at J to 3 bases, leaving 5 bases not matched to a gene. CDR1 is SGHDT and CDR2 is YYEEEE in the germline V gene. The chain's CDR3 is CASSFSGLAGHTGELFF. The CDR3 DNA reads TGTGCCAGCAGCTTTTCTGGACTAGCGGGACACACCGGGGAGCTGTTTTTT.

This clone has more than one count but fewer than ten. V is TRBV7-3 and J is TRBJ2-5; D is perhaps TRBD2 (6 bases). Germline V gene data show CDR1 as SGHTA and CDR2 as FQGTGA. V gave up 5 bases and J gave up 4 bases, with 11 bases separating them. The CDR3 runs 13 residues. This CDR3 reads CASSTGVGETQYF. The CDR3, as DNA: TGTGCCAGCAGCACGGGGGTCGGAGAGACCCAGTACTTC.

The CDR3, as DNA: TGCGCCAGCAGCTTGTGGAGGGGTGACACCGGGGAGCTGTTTTTT. It is translated as CASSLWRGDTGELFF. V and J are TRBV5-1 and TRBJ2-2; weak D call: TRBD2 (6 bases). Per germline, CDR1 SGHRS and CDR2 YFSETQ. Trimming stripped 1 base from V and 3 bases from J, with 10 bases between. This CDR3 comprises 15 residues.

V usage is TRBV11-2 and J usage is TRBJ2-2; 9 nucleotides line up with TRBD2. Per the germline V gene, CDR1 is SGHAT and CDR2 is FQNNGV. Trimming removed 8 bases from V and 4 bases from J; junction bases left unmatched: 11. The CDR3 spans 16 residues. The CDR3 region is CASRNWRGGGTGELFF. The CDR3 DNA reads TGTGCCAGCCGGAATTGGCGGGGGGGAGGCACCGGGGAGCTGTTTTTT.

This clone was recorded once. V and J are TRBV27 and TRBJ2-1; TRBD2 matches at 10 bases. CDR1 and CDR2 from the germline V gene are MNHEY and SMNVEV (reference sequence). The CDR3 covers 14 residues. The V segment lost 5 bases and the J segment 3 bases; nucleotides outside the gene matches: 1. The DNA of the CDR3 is TGTGCCAGCAGTCCTAGCGGGGGCTACAATGAGCAGTTCTTC. This codes for CASSPSGGYNEQFF.

The chain combines TRBV5-6 with TRBJ1-1; D gene ambiguous. The CDR3 has 11 amino acids. Germline V CDR1 and CDR2: SGHDT, YYEEEE. Trimming pared 1 base from V and 7 bases from J, leaving 5 bases between. The chain's CDR3 is CASSLQNEAFF. The CDR3 region has the DNA TGTGCCAGCAGCTTGCAGAATGAAGCTTTCTTT.

The chain couples TRBV6-5 to TRBJ2-7; 9 nucleotides agree with TRBD1. CDR3 length: 16 amino acids. J gave up 6 bases and V 4 bases, and 13 bases lay outside the gene matches. Germline V gene sequence: CDR1 MNHEY, CDR2 SVGAGI. CDR3 coding DNA: TGTGCCAGCAGTTCAACACAGGGGGCAGCGACGGGCGAGCAGTACTTC. Protein sequence: CASSSTQGAATGEQYF.

This chain uses TRBV19 with TRBJ2-1; a weak D match, TRBD1 (6 bases). Trimming took 5 bases from V and 15 from J, leaving 14 bases between them. Germline values: CDR1 LNHDA, CDR2 SQIVND (reference sequence). The CDR3 extends over 11 amino acids. The CDR3 coding sequence is TGTGCCAGTAGTGTCCGGGACAAACGGTTCTTC. Translating gives CASSVRDKRFF.

This chain joins TRBV6-4 and TRBJ2-1, with a possible D match to TRBD2 (6 bases). The CDR3 has 16 residues. Trimming removed 5 bases at V and 4 bases at J, with 18 bases between. The germline CDR1 and CDR2 sequences are MRHNA and SNTAGT. As DNA, the CDR3 is TGTGCCAGCAGTAGGGATATGGGGGGACGATACAATGAGCAGTTCTTC. This translates into CASSRDMGGRYNEQFF.

This chain connects TRBV5-1 to TRBJ1-2; maybe TRBD1 (5 bases). The CDR3 length is 14 residues. The germline V and J ends were trimmed by 1 base and 3 bases, with 10 bases remaining between them. Per germline, CDR1 SGHRS and CDR2 YFSETQ. The CDR3 sequence is CASSLFGGDYGYTF. The CDR3 nucleotides are TGCGCCAGCAGCTTGTTCGGGGGGGACTATGGCTACACCTTC. Drawing the rest from reference TRBV5-1 and TRBJ1-2, the complete variable domain is KAGVTQTPRYLIKTRGQQVTLSCSPISGHRSVSWYQQTPGQGLQFLFEYFSETQRNKGNFPGRFSGRQFSNSRSEMNVSTLELGDSALYLCASSLFGGDYGYTFGSGTRLTVV.

V is TRBV10-3 and J is TRBJ2-7, with TRBD1 as a possible D gene (6 bases). This CDR3 contains 13 residues. V gave up 5 bases and J gave up 2 bases, with 10 bases separating them. CDR1 is ENHRY, CDR2 SYGVKD, per germline. The CDR3 bases are TGTGCCATCAGTTTGGACAGAACCTACGAGCAGTACGTC. Translation gives CAISLDRTYEQYV.

This chain links TRBV28 with TRBJ1-5; maybe TRBD1 (6 bases). CDR3 length: 14 amino acids. V lost 3 bases to trimming and J lost 7 bases, with 13 bases between them. The germline CDR1 and CDR2 sequences are MDHEN and SYDVKM. In DNA, the CDR3 is TGTGCCAGCAGTTTCAAGGGGGGGTTCCAGCCCCAGCATTTT. Protein: CASSFKGGFQPQHF. The variable domain in full, completed from reference TRBV28 and TRBJ1-5, reads DVKVTQSSRYLVKRTGEKVFLECVQDMDHENMFWYRQDPGLGLRLIYFSYDVKMKEKGDIPEGYSVSREKKERFSLILESASTNQTSMYLCASSFKGGFQPQHFGDGTRLSIL.